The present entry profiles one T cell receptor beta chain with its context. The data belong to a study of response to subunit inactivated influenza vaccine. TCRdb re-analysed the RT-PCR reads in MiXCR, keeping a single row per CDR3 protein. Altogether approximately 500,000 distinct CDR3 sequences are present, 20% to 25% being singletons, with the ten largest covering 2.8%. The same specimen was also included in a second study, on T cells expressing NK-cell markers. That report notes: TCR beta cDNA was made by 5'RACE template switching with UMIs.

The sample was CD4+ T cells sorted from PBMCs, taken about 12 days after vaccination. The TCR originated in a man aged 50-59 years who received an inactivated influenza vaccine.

The CDR3 DNA follows: TGTGCCTGGAGTCTCGGACTCGGACAGGGGTATGGCTACACCTTC. It yields the protein CAWSLGLGQGYGYTF. The chain recombines TRBV30 with TRBJ1-2; TRBD1 matches at 9 bases. CDR1 and CDR2 (germline): GTSNPN, SVGIG (reference sequence). V shed 2 bases and J 5 bases; nucleotides not matched to a gene: 9. The CDR3 has 15 residues. The variable domain in full, completed from reference TRBV30 and TRBJ1-2, reads SQTIHQWPATLVQPVGSPLSLECTVEGTSNPNLYWYRQAAGRGLQLLFYSVGIGQISSEVPQNLSASRPQDRQFILSSKKLLLSDSGFYLCAWSLGLGQGYGYTFGSGTRLTVV.